A selection of T cell receptor beta chains follows, all from one sample in a study of control samples from healthy donors and cancer patients. Sequenced by immunoSEQ multiplex PCR; TCRdb stores in-frame clones only, minus some. The profile shows about 160,000 clones, roughly 94% of them singletons. The specimen sequenced was PBMCs. The source of these receptors is a man aged 60 to 69 with colorectal cancer. Both conserved end residues are part of each CDR3. D genes are given only for firm matches. A clone size is listed for some rows: how often the clone was seen (once, few, many), or a class if it is expanded.

j_call | clone_size | d_call | v_call | cdr3_nt | cdr3_aa
TRBJ1-6 | . | . | TRBV3-1/TRBV3-2 | TGTGCCAGCAGCCAAGGGGGTAGCGATTCACCCCTCCACTTT | CASSQGGSDSPLHF
TRBJ2-5 | few | TRBD2 | TRBV11-2 | TGTGCCAGCAGCTTAGCGGGGGGGCTCCAAGAGACCCAGTACTTC | CASSLAGGLQETQYF
TRBJ2-2 | . | TRBD1 | TRBV19 | TGTGCCAGTAGTATTAATAGACCGGGACAGAGGAATTACGGGGAGCTGTTTTTT | CASSINRPGQRNYGELFF
TRBJ2-7 | . | . | TRBV21-1 | TGTGCGCGCTACTACGAGCAGTACTTC | CARYYEQYF
TRBJ2-6 | . | . | TRBV11-2 | TGTGCCAGCAGCCCGGGGACTTCAAGCTCTGGGGCCAACGTCCTGACTTTC | CASSPGTSSSGANVLTF
TRBJ1-1 | once | . | TRBV30 | TGTGCCTGGAGGCCAGGGGACACTGAAGCTTTCTTT | CAWRPGDTEAFF
TRBJ2-4 | . | . | TRBV9 | TGTGCCAGCAGCGTAGGTCTCCCGGGAGAGGTGAACATTCAGTACTTC | CASSVGLPGEVNIQYF
TRBJ1-2 | . | TRBD1 | TRBV6-5 | TGTGCCAGCGGACAATACACAGGGGGAATAGGAGGCTACACCTTC | CASGQYTGGIGGYTF
TRBJ2-1 | . | TRBD1 | TRBV29-1 | TGCAGCGTGAGGACAGGGGTGGATGAGCAGTTCTTC | CSVRTGVDEQFF
TRBJ1-3 | . | . | TRBV30 | TGTGCCTGGAGTTCGCTTGGCAACACCATATATTTT | CAWSSLGNTIYF